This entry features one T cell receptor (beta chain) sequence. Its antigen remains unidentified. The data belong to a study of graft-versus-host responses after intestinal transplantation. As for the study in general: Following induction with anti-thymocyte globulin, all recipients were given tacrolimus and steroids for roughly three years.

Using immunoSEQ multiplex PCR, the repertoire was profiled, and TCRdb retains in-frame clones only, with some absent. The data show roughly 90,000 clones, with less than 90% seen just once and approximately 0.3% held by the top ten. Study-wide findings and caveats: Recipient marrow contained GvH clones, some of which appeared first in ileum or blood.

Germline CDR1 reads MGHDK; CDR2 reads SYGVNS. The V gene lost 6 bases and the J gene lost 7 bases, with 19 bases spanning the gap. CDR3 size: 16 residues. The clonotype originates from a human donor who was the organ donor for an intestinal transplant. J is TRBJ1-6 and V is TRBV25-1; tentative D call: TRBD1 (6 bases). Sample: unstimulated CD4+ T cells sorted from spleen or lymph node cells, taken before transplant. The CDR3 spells CASRDPTGHGNSPLHF. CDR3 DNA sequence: TGTGCCAGCAGGGACCCCACGGGACATGGAAATTCACCCCTCCACTTT.